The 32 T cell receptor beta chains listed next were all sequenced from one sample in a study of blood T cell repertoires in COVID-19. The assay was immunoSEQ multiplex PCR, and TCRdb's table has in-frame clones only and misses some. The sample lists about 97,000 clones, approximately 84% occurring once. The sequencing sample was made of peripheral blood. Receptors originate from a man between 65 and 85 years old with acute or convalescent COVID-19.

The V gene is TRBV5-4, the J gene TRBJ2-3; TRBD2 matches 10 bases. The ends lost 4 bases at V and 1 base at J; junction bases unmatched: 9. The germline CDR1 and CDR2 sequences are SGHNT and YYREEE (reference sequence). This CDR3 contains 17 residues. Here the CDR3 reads CASSHQRGGRGTDTQYF. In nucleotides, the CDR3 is TGTGCCAGCAGCCACCAGCGGGGGGGCCGGGGCACAGATACGCAGTATTTT.

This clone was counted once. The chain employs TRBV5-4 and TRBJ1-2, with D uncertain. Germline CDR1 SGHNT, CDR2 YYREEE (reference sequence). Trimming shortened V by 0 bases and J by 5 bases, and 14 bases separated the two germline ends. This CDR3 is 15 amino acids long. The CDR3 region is CASSLGFMQSYGYTF. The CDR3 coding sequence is TGTGCCAGCAGCTTGGGGTTTATGCAGTCATATGGCTACACCTTC. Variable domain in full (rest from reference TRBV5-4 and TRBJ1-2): ETGVTQSPTHLIKTRGQQVTLRCSSQSGHNTVSWYQQALGQGPQFIFQYYREEENGRGNFPPRFSGLQFPNYSSELNVNALELDDSALYLCASSLGFMQSYGYTFGSGTRLTVV.

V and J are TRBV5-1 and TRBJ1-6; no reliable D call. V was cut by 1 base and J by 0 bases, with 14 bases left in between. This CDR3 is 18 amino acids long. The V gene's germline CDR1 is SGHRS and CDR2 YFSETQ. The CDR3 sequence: CASSLRSGQPSYNSPLHF. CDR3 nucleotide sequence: TGCGCCAGCAGCTTGAGGTCGGGTCAACCCTCCTATAATTCACCCCTCCACTTT. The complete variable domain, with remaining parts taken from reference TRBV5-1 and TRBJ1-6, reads KAGVTQTPRYLIKTRGQQVTLSCSPISGHRSVSWYQQTPGQGLQFLFEYFSETQRNKGNFPGRFSGRQFSNSRSEMNVSTLELGDSALYLCASSLRSGQPSYNSPLHFGNGTRLTVT.

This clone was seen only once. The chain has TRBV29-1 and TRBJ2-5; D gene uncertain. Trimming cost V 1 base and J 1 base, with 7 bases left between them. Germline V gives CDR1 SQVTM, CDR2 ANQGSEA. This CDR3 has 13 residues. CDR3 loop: CSVEASAQETQYF. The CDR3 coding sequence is TGCAGCGTTGAAGCCAGTGCCCAAGAGACCCAGTACTTC.

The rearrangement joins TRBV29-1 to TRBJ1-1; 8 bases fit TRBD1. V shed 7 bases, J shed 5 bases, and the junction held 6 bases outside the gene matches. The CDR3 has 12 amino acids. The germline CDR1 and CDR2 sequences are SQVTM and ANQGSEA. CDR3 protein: CSADRGRTEAFF. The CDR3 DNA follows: TGCAGCGCTGACAGGGGCAGAACTGAAGCTTTCTTT.

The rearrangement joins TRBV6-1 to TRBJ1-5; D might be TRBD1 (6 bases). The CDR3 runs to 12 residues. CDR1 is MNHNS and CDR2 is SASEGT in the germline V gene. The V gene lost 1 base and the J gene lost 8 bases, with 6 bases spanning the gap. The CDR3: CASSEGTEPQHF. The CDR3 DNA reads TGTGCCAGCAGTGAAGGGACAGAGCCCCAGCATTTT.

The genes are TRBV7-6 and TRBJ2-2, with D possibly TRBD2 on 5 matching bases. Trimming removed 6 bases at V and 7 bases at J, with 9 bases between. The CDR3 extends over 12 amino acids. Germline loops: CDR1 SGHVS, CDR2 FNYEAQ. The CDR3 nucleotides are TGTGCCAGCAGGGAGAGGGTCGGGGAGCTGTTTTTT. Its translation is CASRERVGELFF.

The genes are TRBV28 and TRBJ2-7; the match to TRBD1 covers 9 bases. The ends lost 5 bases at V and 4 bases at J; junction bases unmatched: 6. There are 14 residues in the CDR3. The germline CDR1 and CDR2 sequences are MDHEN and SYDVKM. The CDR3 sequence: CASSAGTGKYEQYF. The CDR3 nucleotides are TGTGCCAGCAGTGCAGGGACAGGGAAGTACGAGCAGTACTTC.

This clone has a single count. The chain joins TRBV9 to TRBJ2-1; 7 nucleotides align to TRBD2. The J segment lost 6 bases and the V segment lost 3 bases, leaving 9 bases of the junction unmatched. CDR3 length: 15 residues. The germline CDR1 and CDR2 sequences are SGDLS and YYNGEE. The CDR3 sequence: CASSAGERGVNEQFF. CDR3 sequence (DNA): TGTGCCAGCAGCGCGGGGGAGCGGGGTGTCAATGAGCAGTTCTTC.

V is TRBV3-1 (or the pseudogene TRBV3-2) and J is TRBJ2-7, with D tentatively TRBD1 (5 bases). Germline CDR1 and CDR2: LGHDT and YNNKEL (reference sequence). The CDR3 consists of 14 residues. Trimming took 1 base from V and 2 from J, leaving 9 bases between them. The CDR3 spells CASSQGGRAYEQYF. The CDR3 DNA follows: TGTGCCAGCAGCCAAGGGGGCAGGGCCTACGAGCAGTACTTC.

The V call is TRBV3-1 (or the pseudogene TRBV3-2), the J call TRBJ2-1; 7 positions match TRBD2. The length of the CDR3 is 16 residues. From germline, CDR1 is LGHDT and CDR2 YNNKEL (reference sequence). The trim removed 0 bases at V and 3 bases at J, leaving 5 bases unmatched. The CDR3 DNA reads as TGTGCCAGCAGCCAAGATCGCGGGAGATTCTACAATGAGCAGTTCTTC. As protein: CASSQDRGRFYNEQFF.

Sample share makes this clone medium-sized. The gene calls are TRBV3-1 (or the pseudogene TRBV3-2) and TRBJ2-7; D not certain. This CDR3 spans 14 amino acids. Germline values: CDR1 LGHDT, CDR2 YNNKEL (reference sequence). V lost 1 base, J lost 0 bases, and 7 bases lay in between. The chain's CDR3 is CASSQGASSYEQYF. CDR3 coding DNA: TGTGCCAGCAGCCAAGGGGCCAGCTCCTACGAGCAGTACTTC.

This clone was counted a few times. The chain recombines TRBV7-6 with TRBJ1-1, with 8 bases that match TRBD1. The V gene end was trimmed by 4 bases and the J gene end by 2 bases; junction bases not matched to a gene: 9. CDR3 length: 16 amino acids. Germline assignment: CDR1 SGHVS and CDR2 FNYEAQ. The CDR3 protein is CASSSLRDRLNTEAFF. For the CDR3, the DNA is TGTGCCAGCAGCTCGCTCCGGGACAGGCTTAACACTGAAGCTTTCTTT.

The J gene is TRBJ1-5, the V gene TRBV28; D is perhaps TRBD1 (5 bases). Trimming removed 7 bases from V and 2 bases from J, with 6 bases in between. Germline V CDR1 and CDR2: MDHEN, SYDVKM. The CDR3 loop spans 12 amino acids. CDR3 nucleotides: TGTGCCAGCACGGGGGGCAATCAGCCCCAGCATTTT. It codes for CASTGGNQPQHF.

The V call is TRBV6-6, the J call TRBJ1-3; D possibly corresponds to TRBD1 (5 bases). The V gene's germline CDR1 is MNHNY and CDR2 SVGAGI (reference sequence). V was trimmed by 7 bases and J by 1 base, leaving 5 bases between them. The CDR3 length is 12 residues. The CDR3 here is CASTGSGNTIYF. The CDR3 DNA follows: TGTGCCAGCACAGGGTCTGGAAACACCATATATTTT.

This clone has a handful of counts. The CDR3 spells CASSQDPFYGYTF. CDR3 in DNA: TGCGCCAGCAGCCAAGATCCCTTCTATGGCTACACCTTC. The chain uses TRBV4-1 and TRBJ1-2; D is undetermined. This CDR3 has 13 residues. CDR1 is MGHRA, CDR2 YSYEKL, per germline. V was cut by 0 bases and J by 4 bases, with 6 bases left in between.

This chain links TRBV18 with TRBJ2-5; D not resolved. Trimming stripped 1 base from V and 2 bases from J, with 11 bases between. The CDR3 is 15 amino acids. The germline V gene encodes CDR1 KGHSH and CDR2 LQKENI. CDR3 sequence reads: CASSPQLREQETQYF. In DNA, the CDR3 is TGTGCCAGCTCACCACAATTGCGAGAACAAGAGACCCAGTACTTC.

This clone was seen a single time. CDR3 nucleotides: TGTGCCTGGAGTTTGACAGGGCTCGGCACCGGGGAGCTGTTTTTT. The encoded protein is CAWSLTGLGTGELFF. V and J are TRBV30 and TRBJ2-2; 7 nucleotides line up with TRBD1. The junction had 7 bases not matched to a gene; V was cut back by 2 bases and J by 4 bases. Per the germline V gene, CDR1 is GTSNPN and CDR2 is SVGIG (reference sequence). This CDR3 has 15 amino acids. Based on the CDR3 plus reference TRBV30 and TRBJ2-2, the full variable domain is SQTIHQWPATLVQPVGSPLSLECTVEGTSNPNLYWYRQAAGRGLQLLFYSVGIGQISSEVPQNLSASRPQDRQFILSSKKLLLSDSGFYLCAWSLTGLGTGELFFGEGSRLTVL.

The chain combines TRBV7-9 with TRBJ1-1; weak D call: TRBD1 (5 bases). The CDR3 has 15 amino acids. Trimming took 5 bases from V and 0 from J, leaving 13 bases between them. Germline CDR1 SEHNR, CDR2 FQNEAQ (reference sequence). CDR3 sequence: CASSTSGTMNTEAFF. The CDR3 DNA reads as TGTGCCAGCAGCACTAGCGGGACTATGAACACTGAAGCTTTCTTT.

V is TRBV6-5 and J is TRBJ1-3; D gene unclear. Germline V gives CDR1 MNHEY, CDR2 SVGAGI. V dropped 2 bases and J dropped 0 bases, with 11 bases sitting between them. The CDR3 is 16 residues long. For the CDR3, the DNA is TGTGCCAGCAGTTACGGGCCGCAAAGCTCTGGAAACACCATATATTTT. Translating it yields CASSYGPQSSGNTIYF.

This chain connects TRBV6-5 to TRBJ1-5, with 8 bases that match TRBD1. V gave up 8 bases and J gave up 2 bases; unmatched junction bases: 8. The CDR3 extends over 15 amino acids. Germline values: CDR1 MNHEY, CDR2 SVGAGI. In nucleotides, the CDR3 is TGTGCCAGCGCACAGGGGGGAGAGGGCAATCAGCCCCAGCATTTT. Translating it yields CASAQGGEGNQPQHF.

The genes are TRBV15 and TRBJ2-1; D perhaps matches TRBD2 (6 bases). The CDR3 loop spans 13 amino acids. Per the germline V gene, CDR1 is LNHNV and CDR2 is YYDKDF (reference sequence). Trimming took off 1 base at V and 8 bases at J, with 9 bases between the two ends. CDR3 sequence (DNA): TGTGCCACCAGCAGAGGCGTAGCGGATGAGCAGTTCTTC. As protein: CATSRGVADEQFF.

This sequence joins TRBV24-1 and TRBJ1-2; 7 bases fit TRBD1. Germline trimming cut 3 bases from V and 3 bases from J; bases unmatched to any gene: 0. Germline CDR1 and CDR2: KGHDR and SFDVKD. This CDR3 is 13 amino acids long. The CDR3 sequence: CATSDGTDYGYTF. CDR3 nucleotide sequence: TGTGCCACCAGTGATGGGACAGACTATGGCTACACCTTC.

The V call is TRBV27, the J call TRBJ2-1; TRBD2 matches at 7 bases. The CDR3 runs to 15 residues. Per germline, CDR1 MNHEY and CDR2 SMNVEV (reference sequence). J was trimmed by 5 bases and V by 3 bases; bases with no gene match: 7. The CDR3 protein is CASSFMGGTNNEQFF. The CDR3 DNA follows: TGTGCCAGCAGTTTTATGGGGGGGACCAACAATGAGCAGTTCTTC.

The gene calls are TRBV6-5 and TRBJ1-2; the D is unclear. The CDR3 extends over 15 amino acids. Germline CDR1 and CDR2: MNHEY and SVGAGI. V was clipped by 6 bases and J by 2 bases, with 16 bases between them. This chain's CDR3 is CASRAFGNFNYGYTF. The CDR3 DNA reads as TGTGCCAGCAGGGCTTTTGGCAATTTCAACTATGGCTACACCTTC.

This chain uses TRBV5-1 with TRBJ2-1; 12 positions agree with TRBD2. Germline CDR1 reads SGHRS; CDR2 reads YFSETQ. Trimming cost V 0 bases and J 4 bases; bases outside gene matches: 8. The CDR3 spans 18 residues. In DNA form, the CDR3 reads TGCGCCAGCAGCTTGGTGGACCGACTAGCGGGGGAGTACAATGAGCAGTTCTTC. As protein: CASSLVDRLAGEYNEQFF. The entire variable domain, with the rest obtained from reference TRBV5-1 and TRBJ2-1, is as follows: KAGVTQTPRYLIKTRGQQVTLSCSPISGHRSVSWYQQTPGQGLQFLFEYFSETQRNKGNFPGRFSGRQFSNSRSEMNVSTLELGDSALYLCASSLVDRLAGEYNEQFFGPGTRLTVL.

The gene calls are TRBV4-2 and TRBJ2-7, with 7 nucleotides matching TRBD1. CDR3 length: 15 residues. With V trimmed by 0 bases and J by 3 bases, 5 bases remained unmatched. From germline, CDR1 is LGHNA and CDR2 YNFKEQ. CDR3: CASSQDPGQNYEQYF. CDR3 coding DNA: TGTGCCAGCAGCCAAGACCCGGGACAGAACTACGAGCAGTACTTC.

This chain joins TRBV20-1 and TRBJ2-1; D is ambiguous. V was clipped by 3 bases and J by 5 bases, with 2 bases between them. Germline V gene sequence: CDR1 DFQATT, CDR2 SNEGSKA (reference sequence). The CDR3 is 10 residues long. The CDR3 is CSASDNEQFF. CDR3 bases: TGCAGTGCTAGCGACAATGAGCAGTTCTTC.

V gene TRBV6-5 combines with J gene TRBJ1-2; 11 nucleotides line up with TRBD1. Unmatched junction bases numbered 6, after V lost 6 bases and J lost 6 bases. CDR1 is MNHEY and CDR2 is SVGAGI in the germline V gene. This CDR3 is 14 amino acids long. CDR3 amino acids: CASREDRGRNGYTF. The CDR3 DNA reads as TGTGCCAGCAGGGAGGACAGGGGGCGAAATGGCTACACCTTC.

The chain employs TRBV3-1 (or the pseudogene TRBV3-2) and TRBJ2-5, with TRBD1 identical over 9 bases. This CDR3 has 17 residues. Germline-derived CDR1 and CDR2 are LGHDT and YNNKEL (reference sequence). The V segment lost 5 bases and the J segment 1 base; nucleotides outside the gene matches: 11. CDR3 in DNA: TGTGCCAGCAGCAACGAACAGGGGGCGCTGGGCCAAGAGACCCAGTACTTC. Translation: CASSNEQGALGQETQYF.

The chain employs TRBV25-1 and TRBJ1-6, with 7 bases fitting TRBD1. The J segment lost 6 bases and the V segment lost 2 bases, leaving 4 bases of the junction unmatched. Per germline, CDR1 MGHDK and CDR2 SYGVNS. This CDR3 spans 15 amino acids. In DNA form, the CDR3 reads TGTGCCAGCAGTGAAAGGGCAGGGGGTAATTCACCCCTCCACTTT. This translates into CASSERAGGNSPLHF.

For the CDR3, the DNA is TGTGCCAGCAGCCTAGATCGGGGGTATGGCTACACCTTC. This sequence encodes CASSLDRGYGYTF. The gene calls are TRBV7-6 and TRBJ1-2; tentative D call: TRBD1 (5 bases). The CDR3 is made up of 13 amino acids. Trimming took off 5 bases at V and 5 bases at J, with 12 bases between the two ends. Germline values: CDR1 SGHVS, CDR2 FNYEAQ.